This T cell receptor beta chain stems from a study of human T cells and chemical hapten exposure. Each CDR3 protein gets one entry after TCRdb re-called the RACE reads with MiXCR. The table lists approximately 50,000 distinct CDR3 sequences, 8.5% to 10% of them singletons. The germline gives CDR1 MNHEY, CDR2 SMNVEV (reference sequence). V lost 3 bases to trimming and J lost 5 bases, with 14 bases between them. The CDR3 loop spans 14 amino acids. This clonotype turned up a few times. Its matching antigen is unknown. General study findings and limits: Sensitizing to DPC left TCRs with a frequency above 1 in 1000 unaltered. There was alopecia in the donors, so their immune response may differ from that of healthy people. Relative to controls, expanded TCRs formed significantly more large CDR3 similarity clusters.

Stated time point: pre-sensitization, week 0. The treatment denotes: therapeutic diphenylcyclopropenone sensitization with weekly scalp DPC. The starting material, unfractionated whole blood, was used for total RNA extraction. Donors, patients with alopecia ranging from 18 to 70 years old and judged suitable for DPC, provided samples. The sequence came from a woman younger than 45 with alopecia areata. Some clones in this sample may be carry-over from other donors' samples. Sequencing used whole blood, obtained in connection with sensitization to the hapten diphenylcyclopropenone (DPC). The V gene is TRBV27, the J gene TRBJ2-7; tentative D call: TRBD1 (6 bases). The CDR3 DNA follows: TGTGCCAGCAGTTTGGGCAGGGGTATCGACGAGCAGTACTTC. Amino acid sequence: CASSLGRGIDEQYF.